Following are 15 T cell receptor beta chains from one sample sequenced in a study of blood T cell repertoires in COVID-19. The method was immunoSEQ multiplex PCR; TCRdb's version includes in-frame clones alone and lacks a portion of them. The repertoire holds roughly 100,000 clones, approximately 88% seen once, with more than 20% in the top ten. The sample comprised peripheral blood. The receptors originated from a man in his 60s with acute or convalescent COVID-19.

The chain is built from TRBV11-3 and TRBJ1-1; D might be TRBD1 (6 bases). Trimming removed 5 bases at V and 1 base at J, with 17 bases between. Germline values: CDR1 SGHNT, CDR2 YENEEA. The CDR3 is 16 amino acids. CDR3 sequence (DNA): TGTGCCAGCAGCACGCCCCCCGGGACAAGGAACACTGAAGCTTTCTTT. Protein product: CASSTPPGTRNTEAFF. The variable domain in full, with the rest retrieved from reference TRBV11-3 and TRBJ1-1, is EAGVVQSPRYKIIEKKQPVAFWCNPISGHNTLYWYLQNLGQGPELLIRYENEEAVDDSQLPKDRFSAERLKGVDSTLKIQPAELGDSAVYLCASSTPPGTRNTEAFFGQGTRLTVV.

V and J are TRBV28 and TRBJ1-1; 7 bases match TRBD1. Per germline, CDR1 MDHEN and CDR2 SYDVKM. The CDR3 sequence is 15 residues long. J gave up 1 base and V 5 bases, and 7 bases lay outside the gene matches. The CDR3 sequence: CASSPHTGENTEAFF. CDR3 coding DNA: TGTGCCAGCAGTCCCCACACAGGGGAGAACACTGAAGCTTTCTTT.

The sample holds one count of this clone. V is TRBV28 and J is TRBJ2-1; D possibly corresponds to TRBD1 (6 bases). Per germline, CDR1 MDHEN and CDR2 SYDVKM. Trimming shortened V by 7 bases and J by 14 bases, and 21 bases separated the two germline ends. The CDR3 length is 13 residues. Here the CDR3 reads CASTRGGISKEFF. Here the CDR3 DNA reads TGTGCCAGCACCAGAGGGGGTATTTCGAAAGAGTTCTTC.

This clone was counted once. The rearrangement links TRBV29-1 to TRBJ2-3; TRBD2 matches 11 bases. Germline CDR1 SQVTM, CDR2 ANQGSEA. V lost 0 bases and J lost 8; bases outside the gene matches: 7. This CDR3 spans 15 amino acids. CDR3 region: CSVEDLLAGVATQYF. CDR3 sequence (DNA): TGCAGCGTTGAAGATTTACTAGCGGGAGTCGCTACGCAGTATTTT.

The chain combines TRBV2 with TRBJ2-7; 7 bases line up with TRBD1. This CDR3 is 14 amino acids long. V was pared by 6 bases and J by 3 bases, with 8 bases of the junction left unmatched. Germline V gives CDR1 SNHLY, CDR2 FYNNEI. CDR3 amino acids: CASSDQGTDYEQYV. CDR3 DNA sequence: TGTGCCAGCAGCGACCAAGGGACAGACTACGAGCAGTACGTC.

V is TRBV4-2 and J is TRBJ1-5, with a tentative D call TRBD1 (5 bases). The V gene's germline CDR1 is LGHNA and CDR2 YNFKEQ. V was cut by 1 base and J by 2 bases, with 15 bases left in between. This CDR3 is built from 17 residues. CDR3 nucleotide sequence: TGTGCCAGCAGCCAAGCCGGACATTCCTTAGGCAATCAGCCCCAGCATTTT. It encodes CASSQAGHSLGNQPQHF.

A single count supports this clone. The CDR3 region has the DNA TGCAGCGTTGAGCTTGGACAGATTTACAATGAGCAGTTCTTC. This sequence encodes CSVELGQIYNEQFF. The chain is built from TRBV29-1 and TRBJ2-1, with D maybe TRBD1 (6 bases). CDR3 length: 14 residues. V was cut by 3 bases and J by 4 bases, with 13 bases left in between. Germline V CDR1 and CDR2: SQVTM, ANQGSEA.

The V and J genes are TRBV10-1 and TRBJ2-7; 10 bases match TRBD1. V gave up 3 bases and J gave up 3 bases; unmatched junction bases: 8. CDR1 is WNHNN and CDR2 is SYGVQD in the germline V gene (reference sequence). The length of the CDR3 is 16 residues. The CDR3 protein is CASSDLARDRGYEQYF. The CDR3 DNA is TGCGCCAGCAGTGACCTCGCCCGGGACAGGGGCTACGAGCAGTACTTC.

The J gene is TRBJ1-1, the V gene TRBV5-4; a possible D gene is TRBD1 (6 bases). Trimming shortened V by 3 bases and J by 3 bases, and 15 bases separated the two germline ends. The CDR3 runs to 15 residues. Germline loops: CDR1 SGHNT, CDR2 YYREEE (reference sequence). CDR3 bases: TGTGCCAGCAGCTCGAGGGGGGGATCTGACACTGAAGCTTTCTTT. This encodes CASSSRGGSDTEAFF.

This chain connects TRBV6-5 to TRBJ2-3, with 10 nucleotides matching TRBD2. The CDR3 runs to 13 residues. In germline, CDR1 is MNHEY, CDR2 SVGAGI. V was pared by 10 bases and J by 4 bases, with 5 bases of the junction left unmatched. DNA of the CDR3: TGTGCCATCCAAGCGGGAGGGGCAGATACGCAGTATTTT. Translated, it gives CAIQAGGADTQYF.

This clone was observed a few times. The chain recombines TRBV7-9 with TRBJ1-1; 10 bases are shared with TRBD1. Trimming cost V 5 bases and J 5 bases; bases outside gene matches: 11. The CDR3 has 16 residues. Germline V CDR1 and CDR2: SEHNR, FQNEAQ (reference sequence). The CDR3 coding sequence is TGTGCCAGCAGCCCTGACAGGGGGCAAGGGAGAACTGAAGCTTTCTTT. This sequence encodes CASSPDRGQGRTEAFF. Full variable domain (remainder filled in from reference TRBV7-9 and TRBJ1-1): DTGVSQNPRHKITKRGQNVTFRCDPISEHNRLYWYRQTLGQGPEFLTYFQNEAQLEKSRLLSDRFSAERPKGSFSTLEIQRTEQGDSAMYLCASSPDRGQGRTEAFFGQGTRLTVV.

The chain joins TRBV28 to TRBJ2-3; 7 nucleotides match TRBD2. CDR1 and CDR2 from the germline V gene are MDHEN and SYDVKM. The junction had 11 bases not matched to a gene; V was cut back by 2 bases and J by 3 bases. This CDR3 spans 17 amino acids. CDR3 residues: CASSLRGGSMATDTQYF. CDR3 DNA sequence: TGTGCCAGCAGTTTACGAGGCGGGAGCATGGCAACAGATACGCAGTATTTT.

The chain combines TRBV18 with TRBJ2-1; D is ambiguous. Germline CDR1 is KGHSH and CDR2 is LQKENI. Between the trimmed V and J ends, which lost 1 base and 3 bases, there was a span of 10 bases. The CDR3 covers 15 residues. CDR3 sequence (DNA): TGTGCCAGCTCACCACAGAACTACGGCTACAATGAGCAGTTCTTC. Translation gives CASSPQNYGYNEQFF.

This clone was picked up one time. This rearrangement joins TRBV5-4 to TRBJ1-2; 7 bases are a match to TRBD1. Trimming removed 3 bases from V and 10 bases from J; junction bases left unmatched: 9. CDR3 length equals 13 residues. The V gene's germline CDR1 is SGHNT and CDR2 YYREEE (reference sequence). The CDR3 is CASSSTGTLSYTF. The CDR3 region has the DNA TGTGCCAGCAGCTCGACAGGGACTCTTTCCTACACCTTC.

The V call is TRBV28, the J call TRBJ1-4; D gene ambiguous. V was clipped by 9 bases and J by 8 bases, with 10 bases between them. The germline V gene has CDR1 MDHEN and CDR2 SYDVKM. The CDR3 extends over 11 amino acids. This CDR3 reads CASFGVEKLFF. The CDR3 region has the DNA TGTGCCAGTTTCGGGGTCGAAAAACTGTTTTTT.